Reported below is one T cell receptor (beta chain). Its antigen is not known. Template-switching 5'RACE yielded the TCR cDNA; a universal primer site and UMIs were added in the process. TCRdb reprocessed the 5' RACE reads with MiXCR, giving one entry per CDR3 protein. The sample gives some 550,000 distinct CDR3 sequences, about a fifth of which show up once; around 15% is in the top ten. These data are taken from a study of T cells after yellow fever vaccination. V gave up 4 bases and J gave up 8 bases; unmatched junction bases: 7. CDR3 length equals 14 residues. Germline values: CDR1 SGHRS, CDR2 YFSETQ. Notes on the study in general: Though it reached lower strength, the secondary response hit its peak faster, day 5 versus 15. A small share of clonotypes appeared in both CD4 and CD8 compartments.

The chain uses TRBV5-1 and TRBJ2-7, with 12 nucleotides matching TRBD1. The sequence came from a young man who received the YFV17D yellow fever vaccine. The source was PBMCs, collected 15 days after the yellow fever booster vaccination. The CDR3 bases are TGCGCCAGCAGCCCGGGACAGGGGGCTTCCAAGCAGTACTTC. It translates to CASSPGQGASKQYF.